Presented here are 30 T cell receptor beta chains from one specimen sequenced in a study of Tregs in tolerant kidney transplant recipients. The nonmyeloablative bone marrow transplants came from related graft donors, with transient mixed chimerism. The repertoire was sequenced with immunoSEQ multiplex PCR; TCRdb's copy has only in-frame clones and lacks some. Of about 52,000 clones detected, about 89% appear once; the ten largest clones hold around 15%. The material was CD8+ T cells from blood (PBMCs), obtained 24 months after the transplant. These receptors were collected from a human patient who received a combined kidney and bone marrow transplant. Some T cells may be transferred from the graft donor.

This chain uses TRBV29-1 with TRBJ2-7, with 7 bases lining up with TRBD2. The CDR3 runs 15 residues. Germline V gene sequence: CDR1 SQVTM, CDR2 ANQGSEA. The junction had 11 bases not matched to a gene; V was cut back by 0 bases and J by 6 bases. The CDR3 loop is CSVEDGEGGPGEQYF. Written as DNA, the CDR3 is TGCAGCGTTGAAGATGGGGAGGGAGGGCCGGGCGAGCAGTACTTC.

Points on this clone: Other DNA sequences within the sample encode an identical CDR3. The chain has TRBV5-1 and TRBJ2-2; no reliable D call. Between the trimmed V and J ends, which lost 0 bases and 6 bases, there was a span of 9 bases. The CDR3 has 14 amino acids. Germline loops: CDR1 SGHRS, CDR2 YFSETQ. CDR3 bases: TGCGCCAGCAGCTTGGAGTTGCGTCCCGGGGAGCTGTTTTTT. Translating gives CASSLELRPGELFF. Filled out from reference TRBV5-1 and TRBJ2-2, the complete variable domain reads KAGVTQTPRYLIKTRGQQVTLSCSPISGHRSVSWYQQTPGQGLQFLFEYFSETQRNKGNFPGRFSGRQFSNSRSEMNVSTLELGDSALYLCASSLELRPGELFFGEGSRLTVL.

The CDR3 spells CASSLTGTGDYGYTF. CDR3 bases: TGTGCCAGCAGCTTAACCGGGACAGGGGACTATGGCTACACCTTC. The chain uses TRBV7-8 and TRBJ1-2; the match to TRBD1 covers 10 bases. With V trimmed by 2 bases and J by 3 bases, 3 bases remained unmatched. CDR3 length equals 15 residues. CDR1 and CDR2 (germline): SGHVS, FQNEAQ.

The rearrangement joins TRBV30 to TRBJ2-1; 15 nucleotides agree with TRBD2. V lost 3 bases, J lost 7 bases, and 22 bases stayed unmatched. The CDR3 extends over 21 amino acids. Germline CDR1 and CDR2: GTSNPN and SVGIG (reference sequence). The CDR3 loop is CAWRGGFGTSGGPFRGNEQFF. CDR3 DNA sequence: TGTGCCTGGAGAGGCGGTTTCGGGACTAGCGGGGGGCCCTTCCGGGGAAATGAGCAGTTCTTC.

This chain links TRBV11-2 with TRBJ2-7; D is ambiguous. Germline CDR1 and CDR2: SGHAT and FQNNGV. The V and J ends lost 0 bases and 2 bases respectively, with 2 bases between them. This CDR3 spans 12 amino acids. This chain's CDR3 is CASSLDTYEQYF. CDR3 in DNA: TGTGCCAGCAGCTTAGACACCTACGAGCAGTACTTC.

The chain links TRBV28 to TRBJ2-3, with D perhaps TRBD1 (5 bases). V was pared by 8 bases and J by 0 bases, with 15 bases between. The CDR3 covers 15 residues. From germline, CDR1 is MDHEN and CDR2 SYDVKM. This CDR3 is CASGQGAGSTDTQYF. In DNA form, the CDR3 reads TGTGCCAGCGGGCAGGGCGCAGGTAGCACAGATACGCAGTATTTT.

The chain recombines TRBV5-6 with TRBJ1-1; tentatively, D is TRBD1 (5 bases). The CDR3 totals 12 residues. The germline V gene has CDR1 SGHDT and CDR2 YYEEEE. The germline V and J ends were trimmed by 2 bases and 12 bases, with 14 bases remaining between them. The CDR3 DNA reads as TGTGCCAGCAGCTTCGGAACGGGGGGAACTTTCTTT. It codes for CASSFGTGGTFF.

This sequence joins TRBV9 and TRBJ1-3; weak D call: TRBD1 (5 bases). V was clipped by 3 bases and J by 1 base, with 14 bases between them. The CDR3 has 16 residues. Germline CDR1 reads SGDLS; CDR2 reads YYNGEE. The chain's CDR3 is CASSAPGIRSGNTIYF. The CDR3 DNA sequence: TGTGCCAGCAGCGCCCCAGGGATTAGGTCTGGAAACACCATATATTTT.

This clone was found once. The V gene is TRBV2, the J gene TRBJ2-7; 7 nucleotides align to TRBD1. V trimming: 8 bases; J trimming: 9 bases; junction bases outside the gene matches: 16. Germline CDR1 is SNHLY and CDR2 is FYNNEI. CDR3 size: 14 residues. CDR3 sequence: CASVDPGQNPRQYF. The CDR3, as DNA: TGTGCCAGCGTTGACCCGGGACAGAACCCACGGCAGTACTTC.

This chain joins TRBV27 and TRBJ2-7; D remains unclear. V lost 5 bases, J lost 3 bases, and 11 bases lay in between. Germline V CDR1 and CDR2: MNHEY, SMNVEV (reference sequence). The CDR3 contains 13 residues. CDR3 DNA: TGTGCCAGCAGTGCAGGATCGTACTACGAGCAGTACTTC. Residues: CASSAGSYYEQYF.

This chain joins TRBV7-6 and TRBJ2-2, with 9 bases lining up with TRBD1. Germline V gives CDR1 SGHVS, CDR2 FNYEAQ. The CDR3 has 18 amino acids. V was pared by 5 bases and J by 3 bases, with 13 bases of the junction left unmatched. The CDR3 nucleotides are TGTGCCAGCAGCCACACGCCCGGGGACAGGGCGTACACCGGGGAGCTGTTTTTT. This gives the protein CASSHTPGDRAYTGELFF.

Note on this clone: Within the sample, other DNA sequences also encode this same CDR3. The chain carries TRBV19 and TRBJ2-7, with TRBD2 matching 7 bases. The V and J ends lost 5 bases and 2 bases, in that order; junction bases with no gene match: 3. Germline V gives CDR1 LNHDA, CDR2 SQIVND (reference sequence). The CDR3 loop spans 13 amino acids. The CDR3 protein is CASSLGLAYEQYF. For the CDR3, the DNA is TGTGCCAGTAGTTTAGGACTAGCCTACGAGCAGTACTTC. Looking up the rest from reference TRBV19 and TRBJ2-7 gives the full variable domain: DGGITQSPKYLFRKEGQNVTLSCEQNLNHDAMYWYRQDPGQGLRLIYYSQIVNDFQKGDIAEGYSVSREKKESFPLTVTSAQKNPTAFYLCASSLGLAYEQYFGPGTRLTVT.

The V gene is TRBV19, the J gene TRBJ2-3; possible D gene TRBD2, 6 bases. This CDR3 has 15 amino acids. The germline V gene encodes CDR1 LNHDA and CDR2 SQIVND (reference sequence). Deletions cut 3 bases from V and 2 bases from J, with 12 bases between. This chain's CDR3 is CASSMVGLDTDTQYF. The CDR3 nucleotides are TGTGCCAGTAGTATGGTGGGACTTGACACAGATACGCAGTATTTT. Based on the CDR3 plus reference TRBV19 and TRBJ2-3, the full variable domain is DGGITQSPKYLFRKEGQNVTLSCEQNLNHDAMYWYRQDPGQGLRLIYYSQIVNDFQKGDIAEGYSVSREKKESFPLTVTSAQKNPTAFYLCASSMVGLDTDTQYFGPGTRLTVL.

This clone was found once. The V gene is TRBV28, the J gene TRBJ2-5; 9 bases fit TRBD1. The CDR3 is 16 residues long. V gave up 5 bases and J gave up 2 bases; unmatched junction bases: 9. The germline gives CDR1 MDHEN, CDR2 SYDVKM. The CDR3 coding sequence is TGTGCCAGCAGTGCCACGACAGGGGGAGAGCAAGAGACCCAGTACTTC. Translated: CASSATTGGEQETQYF.

CDR3 sequence (DNA): TGTGCCAGTACCTCAGGACAGGGGGTCCACGAGCAGTACTTC. As protein: CASTSGQGVHEQYF. This chain links TRBV19 with TRBJ2-7; 10 positions agree with TRBD1. The germline gives CDR1 LNHDA, CDR2 SQIVND (reference sequence). V lost 7 bases and J lost 5; bases outside the gene matches: 8. The length of the CDR3 is 14 residues. Combining the CDR3 with reference TRBV19 and TRBJ2-7 gives the whole variable domain DGGITQSPKYLFRKEGQNVTLSCEQNLNHDAMYWYRQDPGQGLRLIYYSQIVNDFQKGDIAEGYSVSREKKESFPLTVTSAQKNPTAFYLCASTSGQGVHEQYFGPGTRLTVT.

This chain joins TRBV4-3 and TRBJ2-7; 7 nucleotides agree with TRBD1. The CDR3 is 15 amino acids. From germline, CDR1 is LGHNA and CDR2 YSLEER. V trimming: 1 base; J trimming: 3 bases; junction bases outside the gene matches: 6. The CDR3 loop reads CASSQATGYSYEQYF. The CDR3, as DNA: TGCGCCAGCAGCCAAGCGACAGGGTATAGCTACGAGCAGTACTTC.

V is TRBV21-1 and J is TRBJ2-7; the D call TRBD2 from the table was never checked on the DNA. TRBV21-1 is designated a pseudogene. The CDR3 consists of 15 residues. This CDR3 reads CASNRLAEGHYEQYF. The CDR3 coding sequence is TGTGCCAGCAATCGACTAGCGGAAGGGCACTACGAGCAGTACTTC.

A word on this clone: The same CDR3 arises from other DNA sequences in this sample as well. V gene TRBV9 combines with J gene TRBJ2-2; 8 bases align to TRBD2. Unmatched junction bases numbered 12, after V lost 0 bases and J lost 5 bases. CDR1 is SGDLS, CDR2 YYNGEE, per germline. The CDR3 is made up of 18 amino acids. The CDR3, as DNA: TGTGCCAGCAGCGTAGCCCTCCTCTCGGGGGGGGCGACCGGGGAGCTGTTTTTT. Amino acid sequence: CASSVALLSGGATGELFF.

This clone was seen a handful of times. V is TRBV14 and J is TRBJ2-1; TRBD2 matches at 8 bases. Germline CDR1 reads SGHDN; CDR2 reads FVKESK. The CDR3 has 16 amino acids. V lost 1 base, J lost 3 bases, and 5 bases stayed unmatched. CDR3 amino acids: CASSQVSSGVYNEQFF. Written as DNA, the CDR3 is TGTGCCAGCAGCCAAGTGAGTAGCGGGGTCTACAATGAGCAGTTCTTC.

This chain links TRBV7-8 with TRBJ2-5; D not resolved. V shed 4 bases and J shed 4 bases, with 19 bases lying between them. Germline V CDR1 and CDR2: SGHVS, FQNEAQ. This CDR3 is built from 16 residues. CDR3 residues: CASSWRPHQTVETQYF. The CDR3 DNA is TGTGCCAGCAGCTGGAGACCCCATCAAACTGTAGAGACCCAGTACTTC.

The rearrangement links TRBV5-4 to TRBJ2-2, with 9 bases lining up with TRBD1. The CDR3 sequence is 15 residues long. Germline-derived CDR1 and CDR2 are SGHNT and YYREEE (reference sequence). Trimming took 1 base from V and 4 from J; bases not matched to a gene: 2. The CDR3 spells CASSLTGGGTGELFF. The CDR3 DNA sequence: TGTGCCAGCAGCTTGACAGGGGGCGGCACCGGGGAGCTGTTTTTT.

This clone was recorded once. V usage is TRBV11-2 and J usage is TRBJ2-1, with TRBD2 identical over 11 bases. Germline V lookup: CDR1 SGHAT, CDR2 FQNNGV. V lost 6 bases to trimming and J lost 4 bases; unmatched junction nucleotides: 8. The CDR3 spans 16 residues. The CDR3 DNA follows: TGTGCCAGCAGTCCCCTGACTAGCGGGATTTACAATGAGCAGTTCTTC. Its protein product is CASSPLTSGIYNEQFF.

The chain is built from TRBV9 and TRBJ2-2, with D possibly being TRBD1 (5 bases). CDR3 length equals 15 residues. The V gene's germline CDR1 is SGDLS and CDR2 YYNGEE. Trimming cost V 1 base and J 6 bases, with 13 bases left between them. CDR3 protein: CASSVFREGAGELFF. DNA for the CDR3: TGTGCCAGCAGCGTATTCAGGGAAGGCGCCGGGGAGCTGTTTTTT.

V is TRBV27 and J is TRBJ2-7; 9 nucleotides align to TRBD2. Looked up from germline, CDR1 is MNHEY and CDR2 is SMNVEV (reference sequence). CDR3 length: 13 amino acids. The ends lost 2 bases at V and 6 bases at J; junction bases unmatched: 2. Written as DNA, the CDR3 is TGTGCCAGCAGTTTAGGGACTAGCAGCGAGCAGTACTTC. Its protein product is CASSLGTSSEQYF.

The J gene is TRBJ2-7, the V gene TRBV7-9; no definite D call. Looked up from germline, CDR1 is SEHNR and CDR2 is FQNEAQ (reference sequence). Trimming removed 2 bases at V and 7 bases at J, with 15 bases between. This CDR3 comprises 14 residues. CDR3 in amino acids: CASSLYPGAGEQYF. CDR3 in DNA: TGTGCCAGCAGCTTATATCCCGGCGCCGGGGAGCAGTACTTC.

This chain connects TRBV7-9 to TRBJ2-7; TRBD1 might be the D (6 bases). Per germline, CDR1 SEHNR and CDR2 FQNEAQ (reference sequence). The V and J ends lost 4 bases and 2 bases respectively, with 9 bases between them. The CDR3 contains 13 residues. Here the CDR3 DNA reads TGTGCCAGCAGCTCGGACAGAACCTACGAGCAGTACTTC. Translated: CASSSDRTYEQYF.

The chain recombines TRBV4-1 with TRBJ2-3; D gene unclear. Germline V gene data show CDR1 as MGHRA and CDR2 as YSYEKL. V was clipped by 0 bases and J by 5 bases, with 6 bases between them. CDR3 length equals 13 residues. The CDR3 coding sequence is TGCGCCAGCAGCCAAGATTCTAGAGATACGCAGTATTTT. Its translation: CASSQDSRDTQYF.

The CDR3 here is CASSTKAAAGTSDSQHYEQYF. For the CDR3, the DNA is TGTGCCAGCAGCACAAAAGCCGCCGCCGGGACTAGTGACTCGCAACACTACGAGCAGTACTTC. The V call is TRBV13, the J call TRBJ2-7; TRBD2 agrees at 8 bases. Germline trimming cut 5 bases from V and 3 bases from J; bases unmatched to any gene: 27. CDR3 length equals 21 residues. The germline V gene encodes CDR1 PRHDT and CDR2 FYEKMQ (reference sequence).

This clone showed up just once. The gene calls are TRBV7-9 and TRBJ2-7; 12 bases align to TRBD2. The junction had 7 bases not matched to a gene; V was cut back by 4 bases and J by 6 bases. Germline V CDR1 and CDR2: SEHNR, FQNEAQ (reference sequence). The CDR3 has 15 amino acids. The chain's CDR3 is CASSSPGLAGLEQYF. The CDR3 DNA is TGTGCCAGCAGCTCTCCGGGACTAGCGGGTCTCGAGCAGTACTTC.

The chain is built from TRBV4-3 and TRBJ2-7; 7 bases agree with TRBD2. The trim removed 0 bases at V and 3 bases at J, leaving 8 bases unmatched. CDR3 size: 16 residues. Germline lookup yields CDR1 LGHNA and CDR2 YSLEER. The CDR3 sequence: CASSQEWASGLYEQYF. The CDR3 DNA follows: TGCGCCAGCAGCCAAGAGTGGGCTAGCGGACTCTACGAGCAGTACTTC.